This T cell receptor beta chain is from a study of blood T cell repertoires in COVID-19. Study summary: Donors in the United States, Italy and Spain gave samples during acute or convalescent COVID-19.

The table came from immunoSEQ multiplex PCR; TCRdb's copy has only in-frame clones and leaves some out. The table records about 170,000 clones, roughly 78% of them present only once. This CDR3 region has 15 residues. CDR1 and CDR2 (germline): LGHDT, YNNKEL (reference sequence). V dropped 0 bases and J dropped 0 bases, with 6 bases sitting between them. The TCR sequence derives from a woman aged 70-85 years in a cohort exposed to, infected with or recovered from COVID-19 (not recorded which). The rearrangement links TRBV3-1 (or the pseudogene TRBV3-2) to TRBJ1-3, with unresolved D. Sequencing was carried out using PBMCs or T cells enriched from blood (not recorded which). The CDR3 nucleotides read TGTGCCAGCAGCCAAGATACAGTCTCTGGAAACACCATATATTTT. Translating gives CASSQDTVSGNTIYF.